Listed below are T cell receptor beta chains from one sample, sequenced in a study of T cell responses to AZD1222 COVID-19 vaccine. Profiling relied on immunoSEQ multiplex PCR, and the TCRdb table lists in-frame clones only, not all of them. This table has some 100,000 clones, under 90% appearing once. Sequences were derived from peripheral blood, sampled on day 0 of AZD1222 vaccination. The receptors were gathered from an adult in good health. Each CDR3 is given without its conserved first and last residue.

CDR3: ASSLWNNEKLF
J: TRBJ1-4
V: TRBV5-4

CDR3: ASSPVWNSPLH
J: TRBJ1-6
V: TRBV6-2/TRBV6-3

CDR3: ASSYFSRPRVTEAF
J: TRBJ1-1
V: TRBV6-5

CDR3: ASSDSGREADTQY
J: TRBJ2-3
V: TRBV19

CDR3: ASSPGHRYGYT
J: TRBJ1-2
V: TRBV12-3/TRBV12-4

CDR3: ASSLMGQGNSPLH
J: TRBJ1-6
V: TRBV5-1

CDR3: ASRPGTLDQPQH
J: TRBJ1-5
V: TRBV5-1

CDR3: ASSLGQPTHTQY
J: TRBJ2-3
V: TRBV28

CDR3: ASSLEQGTEAF
J: TRBJ1-1
V: TRBV5-1

CDR3: ASSVPGQRNYGYT
J: TRBJ1-2
V: TRBV7-9

CDR3: AWSVLEGTSPLH
J: TRBJ1-6
V: TRBV30

CDR3: ASSPRERRSEQF
J: TRBJ2-1
V: TRBV19

CDR3: ASSFSWQGGREQF
J: TRBJ2-1
V: TRBV6-5

CDR3: ASSKALPYHKSSYEQY
J: TRBJ2-7
V: TRBV21-1

CDR3: AIMASGAQSYEQY
J: TRBJ2-7
V: TRBV10-3

CDR3: ASSETSGHYNEQF
J: TRBJ2-1
V: TRBV2

CDR3: ASSLPYATNEKLF
J: TRBJ1-4
V: TRBV19

CDR3: ASNPAPRNEKLF
J: TRBJ1-4
V: TRBV28

CDR3: SVRRDRDTEAF
J: TRBJ1-1
V: TRBV29-1